This paragraph covers one TCR beta chain sequence. V dropped 5 bases and J dropped 3; count of bases not matched to a gene: 5. The CDR3 sequence is 15 residues long. Germline values: CDR1 MGHRA, CDR2 YSYEKL. With 60 Vbeta and 13 Jbeta primers, the PCR was carried out. Profiled with immunoSEQ multiplex PCR; TCRdb holds only in-frame clones, not every one. The profile shows 150,000 to 200,000 clones, approximately 83% of them singletons. These data are taken from a study of cytomegalovirus exposure and HLA in healthy donors. Study at large: Of several hundred genotyped donors, more than 75% grouped in the Caucasian-associated ancestry cluster.

The sample comprised PBMCs. The clonotype was recovered from a man aged 18 to 30 in good health and CMV-seropositive. The V call is TRBV4-1, the J call TRBJ1-5, with 9 bases lining up with TRBD1. Here the CDR3 reads CASSVRDRDNQPQHF. CDR3 coding DNA: TGCGCCAGCAGCGTCCGGGACAGGGACAATCAGCCCCAGCATTTT.